This TCR beta chain was identified in a study of T cell responses to AZD1222 COVID-19 vaccine. Study conclusions and caveats: With two AZD1222 doses given, Spike-specific TCR breadth and depth both rose. Donor demographics were predominantly white British with a female majority; clonal diversity may be underestimated.

To note about this clone: Antigen: not known.

Germline-derived CDR1 and CDR2 are MDHEN and SYDVKM. Trimming took 5 bases from V and 12 from J; bases not matched to a gene: 13. CDR3 length: 14 amino acids. TCRdb's table, derived via immunoSEQ multiplex PCR, lists solely in-frame clones and lacks some. The table has about 120,000 clones, 92% seen once. The starting material was peripheral blood, obtained on day 0 of AZD1222 vaccination. This sequence was found in an adult in good health. The rearrangement uses TRBV28 and TRBJ2-7; 10 bases align to TRBD2. For the CDR3, the DNA is TGTGCCAGCAGTCCGGGACTAGCGCCCCAAGGCGCGTACTTC. It specifies CASSPGLAPQGAYF. The whole variable domain, filled in from reference TRBV28 and TRBJ2-7, reads DVKVTQSSRYLVKRTGEKVFLECVQDMDHENMFWYRQDPGLGLRLIYFSYDVKMKEKGDIPEGYSVSREKKERFSLILESASTNQTSMYLCASSPGLAPQGAYFGPGTRLTVT.